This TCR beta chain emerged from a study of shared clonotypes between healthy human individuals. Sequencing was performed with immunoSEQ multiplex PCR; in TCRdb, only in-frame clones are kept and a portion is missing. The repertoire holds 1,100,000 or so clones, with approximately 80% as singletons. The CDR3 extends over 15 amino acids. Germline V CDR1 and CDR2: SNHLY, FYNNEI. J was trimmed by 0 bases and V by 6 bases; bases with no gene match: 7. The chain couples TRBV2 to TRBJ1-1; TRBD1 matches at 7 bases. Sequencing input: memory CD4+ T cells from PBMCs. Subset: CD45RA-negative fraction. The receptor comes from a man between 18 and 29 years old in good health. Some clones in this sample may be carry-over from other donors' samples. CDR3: CASRTGALMNTEAFF. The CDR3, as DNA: TGTGCCAGCAGAACAGGGGCTTTGATGAACACTGAAGCTTTCTTT. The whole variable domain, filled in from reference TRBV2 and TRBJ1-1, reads EPEVTQTPSHQVTQMGQEVILRCVPISNHLYFYWYRQILGQKVEFLVSFYNNEISEKSEIFDDQFSVERPDGSNFTLKIRSTKLEDSAMYFCASRTGALMNTEAFFGQGTRLTVV.